This T cell receptor beta chain stems from a study of T-cell memory formation after mild COVID-19 (dated by TCRdb to about 2021). At the level of the whole study: TCR sequence clusters from the two donors were found to be largely donor specific. In a couple of donors, T-cell clones that expanded and contracted after mild COVID-19 were tracked by sequencing TCRalpha and TCRbeta repertoires over time. The cohort was made up of two young adult volunteers, one female and one male, who were previously healthy. What the work shows at the level of the full study, not this receptor alone: Contracting CD4+ clones appeared mostly in the CM and EM memory subsets, whereas CD8+ clones were enriched in EMRA. Whether the second-wave clones peaking on day 37 were SARS-CoV-2 specific was not confirmed. Some responding clones were detected in pre-infection memory, suggesting pre-existing cross-reactive memory T cells joined the SARS-CoV-2 response. Balanced CD4/CD8 phenotypes were observed for clones contracting from day 15 to 85, whereas a bias towards CD4+ was observed for a second wave of clones expanding from day 15 to 37. The study included only a couple of mild cases, and larger cohorts that include severe cases with pre-infection samples were judged to be necessary.

PBMCs were isolated by Ficoll-Paque density gradient centrifugation. Comment on this clonotype: Its antigen remains undetermined. Base qualities are missing; no much larger clone stands one base away.

The instrument given in TCRdb is Illumina NovaSeq 6000. TCRalpha and TCRbeta cDNA libraries were constructed by 5'RACE with constant-segment primers, with sample barcodes and unique molecular identifiers being introduced. Trizol reagent was used to extract RNA from every sample. Libraries were amplified in two PCR steps, with a second sample barcode and Illumina TruSeq adapters added in the second step. The libraries were sequenced on an Illumina NovaSeq using 2 x 150 bp paired-end reads. On the authors' methods: Demultiplexing of reads and collapsing into UMI-guided consensus sequences were performed with migec v1.2.7. Using mixcr v2.1.11, UMI consensuses were aligned to TRA and TRB V and J templates and then assembled into clonotypes. A clonotype was counted as expanded or contracted only if both edgeR and NoisET called the change significant, with noise models trained on biological replicates. For edgeR calls, the thresholds were a false discovery rate-adjusted p below 0.01 and a log2 fold-change of 1. As an exploratory analysis of dynamics, max-normalized trajectories of the 1000 most abundant clonotypes were examined with PCA combined with hierarchical clustering. Each responding clone was given a CD4 or CD8 phenotype based on the CD4+ and CD8+ repertoires, which had been sequenced separately. TCRdb reanalyzed the raw reads on its own, using fastp at Q25 for trimming and MiXCR for clone calling, and kept in-frame beta chains. CDR3 protein duplicates are merged, each entry listing the most common genes and DNA. The V and J calls were determined by TCRdb, not by the authors. The sample has hundreds of thousands of distinct CDR3 sequences on record, approximately 23% of them singletons. Of the sample, around 12% falls within the top ten clones.

Spanning cysteine to phenylalanine, the CDR3 consists of 17 amino acids. Only the CDR3 DNA stays, 51 bases, in frame from base 1. Clipping removes 0 bases from V and 6 bases from J, with 11 as the unmatched junction base count. According to the germline V gene (reference sequence), CDR1 reads SEHNR and CDR2 reads FQNEAQ. The clonotype was recovered from an adult woman who had mild COVID-19 (a few samples of this study predate the infection). The sample titles of this study are shuffled in the database, so cell type and time point are left out; the donor was told from shared clones. Material for sequencing was PBMCs or a T cell subset sorted from them (not recorded which). This chain is built from TRBV7-9 and TRBJ2-3; 8 of the junction bases match TRBD2. Here the CDR3 is given as CASSLAISSGTSDTQYF. The bases read TGTGCCAGCAGCTTAGCAATTAGTAGCGGGACTTCTGATACGCAGTATTTT.